A selection of T cell receptor beta chains follows, all from one sample in a study of cytomegalovirus exposure and HLA in healthy donors. Libraries were prepared by immunoSEQ multiplex PCR; TCRdb keeps only in-frame clonotypes and omits some of them. The data hold around 210,000 clones, with approximately 85% observed a single time. The specimen sequenced was PBMCs. Receptors originate from a girl aged 2-9 years in good health and CMV-seronegative. Each CDR3 is given with its conserved first and last residue. The D gene is left open where the match is weak. The listing skips clone size in some rows; elsewhere it reads once, few, many or a size class.

d_gene,j_gene,abundance,v_gene,CDR3aa,CDR3nt
-,TRBJ2-1,-,TRBV6-1,CASSARGAGGLNNEQFF,TGTGCCAGCAGTGCCAGGGGGGCGGGGGGCCTTAACAATGAGCAGTTCTTC
TRBD2,TRBJ2-1,-,TRBV5-4,CASRDLAEDNEQFF,TGTGCCAGCAGAGATCTAGCGGAGGACAATGAGCAGTTCTTC
TRBD2,TRBJ2-2,few,TRBV6-5,CASSYSSGSSGELFF,TGTGCCAGCAGTTACTCTAGCGGGAGTTCCGGGGAGCTGTTTTTT
TRBD1,TRBJ1-1,-,TRBV15,CATSRAGQIKNTEAFF,TGTGCCACCAGCAGAGCGGGACAGATCAAGAACACTGAAGCTTTCTTT
-,TRBJ2-3,-,TRBV5-1,CASTGTSTSTDTQYF,TGCGCCAGCACCGGGACATCGACTAGCACAGATACGCAGTATTTT
TRBD1,TRBJ1-3,-,TRBV11-1,CASSLNRGLTGNTIYF,TGTGCCAGCAGCCTAAACAGGGGACTGACTGGAAACACCATATATTTT
-,TRBJ1-4,once,TRBV5-8,CASSSSRGAWEKLFF,TGTGCCAGCAGCTCATCGCGGGGGGCGTGGGAAAAACTGTTTTTT
TRBD2,TRBJ2-7,-,TRBV30,CAWSFLAESYEQYF,TGTGCCTGGAGTTTTCTAGCGGAGTCCTACGAGCAGTACTTC
-,TRBJ1-1,-,TRBV10-2,CASSESAKNTEAFF,TGCGCCAGCAGTGAGTCCGCGAAGAACACTGAAGCTTTCTTT
TRBD2,TRBJ2-1,-,TRBV27,CASRPIGTSGNEQFF,TGTGCCAGCAGACCCATCGGGACTAGCGGAAATGAGCAGTTCTTC
TRBD1,TRBJ1-6,few,TRBV5-1,CASSLAGTGDSPLHF,TGCGCCAGCAGCTTGGCCGGGACAGGGGACTCACCCCTCCACTTT
TRBD2,TRBJ2-1,-,TRBV11-2,CATGAGGPWEQFF,TGTGCCACGGGGGCGGGAGGGCCATGGGAGCAGTTCTTC
-,TRBJ1-3,-,TRBV6-5,CASSYGGAGSGNTIYF,TGTGCCAGCAGTTACGGGGGCGCGGGTTCTGGAAACACCATATATTTT
-,TRBJ1-5,-,TRBV27,CASGARGGAGSNQPQHF,TGTGCCAGCGGGGCGAGGGGGGGGGCGGGAAGCAATCAGCCCCAGCATTTT
-,TRBJ1-2,-,TRBV7-9,CASSFHPAGPYGYTF,TGTGCCAGCAGCTTCCACCCCGCAGGGCCCTATGGCTACACCTTC
-,TRBJ1-4,-,TRBV18,CASSPRQANEKLFF,TGTGCCAGCTCACCACGTCAGGCAAATGAAAAACTGTTTTTT
-,TRBJ2-5,-,TRBV5-6,CASSLASLSETQYF,TGTGCCAGCAGCTTGGCGAGTCTATCAGAGACCCAGTACTTC
-,TRBJ1-2,-,TRBV27,CASSLSVGQNYGYTF,TGTGCCAGCAGTTTATCGGTTGGACAGAACTATGGCTACACCTTC
-,TRBJ1-6,-,TRBV21-1,CASSTQGSNSPLHF,TGTGCCAGCAGCACACAGGGGAGTAATTCACCCCTCCACTTT
TRBD2,TRBJ2-1,-,TRBV10-2,CASSESTTSGRKFF,TGCGCCAGCAGTGAGTCGACCACTAGCGGGCGCAAGTTCTTC
TRBD2,TRBJ2-1,-,TRBV7-9,CASSKRLAGGKGRQFF,TGTGCCAGCAGCAAAAGACTAGCGGGAGGGAAGGGACGGCAGTTCTTC
TRBD1,TRBJ1-2,few,TRBV6-5,CASRGTGNPFSGYTF,TGTGCCAGCAGAGGGACAGGGAACCCTTTTTCTGGCTACACCTTC
TRBD1,TRBJ2-1,-,TRBV2,CATGTGRFSSSGYNEQFF,TGTGCCACCGGGACAGGTCGATTTAGCTCGTCGGGATACAATGAGCAGTTCTTC
TRBD2,TRBJ2-1,-,TRBV10-3,CAIRASGSYNEQFF,TGTGCCATCAGGGCTAGCGGCTCCTACAATGAGCAGTTCTTC
-,TRBJ1-5,-,TRBV19,CASSIGGTSNQPQHF,TGTGCCAGTAGTATCGGGGGAACTAGCAATCAGCCCCAGCATTTT
-,TRBJ1-6,-,TRBV2,CASNQPTGYNSPLHF,TGTGCCAGCAACCAACCTACAGGATATAATTCACCCCTCCACTTT
-,TRBJ2-1,-,TRBV11-2,CASLDYSEQFF,TGTGCCAGTCTCGACTACAGTGAGCAGTTCTTC
-,TRBJ1-3,-,TRBV5-6,CASSLVHRGNTIYF,TGTGCCAGCAGCTTGGTTCACAGAGGGAACACCATATATTTT
TRBD1,TRBJ1-2,-,TRBV6-1,CASSEGGTGGGYTF,TGTGCCAGCAGCGAAGGTGGGACAGGGGGAGGCTACACCTTC
TRBD1,TRBJ1-4,few,TRBV9,CASSVGQGQEKLFF,TGTGCCAGCAGCGTCGGACAGGGACAGGAAAAACTGTTTTTT
-,TRBJ1-2,-,TRBV7-9,CASMGGPPPNYGYTF,TGTGCCAGCATGGGAGGTCCTCCACCCAACTATGGCTACACCTTC
-,TRBJ2-7,-,TRBV5-1,CASSLTLSNRDKEYEQYF,TGCGCCAGCAGCTTGACCCTCTCAAATCGGGACAAGGAATACGAGCAGTACTTC
TRBD1,TRBJ1-2,-,TRBV30,CAWSEGGSYTF,TGTGCCTGGAGTGAAGGGGGCAGCTACACCTTC
TRBD1,TRBJ1-3,-,TRBV6-5,CASRPRQGGGNTIYF,TGTGCCAGCAGACCTCGACAGGGTGGCGGAAACACCATATATTTT
-,TRBJ2-7,few,TRBV29-1,CSVGEASYEQYF,TGCAGCGTTGGCGAGGCTTCCTACGAGCAGTACTTC
TRBD2,TRBJ2-1,-,TRBV19,CASSMGTRWFF,TGTGCCAGTAGTATGGGGACTAGGTGGTTCTTC
-,TRBJ2-3,-,TRBV30,CAWSPTRTSGRKDTQYF,TGTGCCTGGAGTCCGACCCGGACTTCCGGAAGAAAAGATACGCAGTATTTT
TRBD1,TRBJ1-4,-,TRBV6-5,CASSWTGGSREKLFF,TGTGCCAGCAGTTGGACAGGGGGCTCGCGGGAAAAACTGTTTTTT
-,TRBJ1-1,-,TRBV27,CASSENPTGDGEAFF,TGTGCCAGCAGTGAAAATCCGACAGGAGACGGTGAAGCTTTCTTT
-,TRBJ2-7,-,TRBV7-3,CASSLRPSEPEQYF,TGTGCCAGCAGCTTACGGCCTAGTGAGCCCGAGCAGTACTTC
TRBD1,TRBJ1-2,-,TRBV5-1,CASSLSQVWDRARGGYTF,TGCGCCAGCAGCTTGAGTCAGGTATGGGACAGGGCCCGTGGCGGCTACACCTTC
-,TRBJ2-1,-,TRBV29-1,CSANLGGNEQFF,TGCAGCGCTAACCTAGGGGGAAATGAGCAGTTCTTC
TRBD1,TRBJ1-3,-,TRBV5-4,CASSWLSGQGAENTIYF,TGTGCCAGCAGCTGGCTTTCTGGACAGGGGGCGGAAAACACCATATATTTT
TRBD1,TRBJ1-2,-,TRBV6-5,CASSSAYRGPGYTF,TGTGCCAGCAGTTCAGCCTACAGGGGGCCTGGCTACACCTTC
-,TRBJ2-1,once,TRBV21-1,CASSDPGTSLAQNHYNEQFF,TGTGCCAGCAGCGATCCCGGGACTAGTTTAGCCCAAAATCACTACAATGAGCAGTTCTTC
TRBD2,TRBJ2-5,-,TRBV11-2,CASSGRTSGGQETQYF,TGTGCCAGCAGCGGCCGGACTAGCGGGGGGCAAGAGACCCAGTACTTC
TRBD1,TRBJ1-2,-,TRBV9,CASSADRGPNYGYTF,TGTGCCAGCAGCGCCGACAGGGGCCCTAACTATGGCTACACCTTC
-,TRBJ2-7,-,TRBV5-1,CASSLFPGVGNEQYF,TGCGCCAGCAGCTTGTTCCCCGGGGTCGGGAACGAGCAGTACTTC
TRBD1,TRBJ2-7,-,TRBV7-8,CASSLARARGLIGEQYF,TGTGCCAGCAGCTTAGCGAGGGCCAGGGGGCTAATTGGCGAGCAGTACTTC
-,TRBJ2-6,-,TRBV30,CAWSPDRAFSGANVLTF,TGTGCCTGGAGTCCGGACAGAGCTTTCTCTGGGGCCAACGTCCTGACTTTC
-,TRBJ2-3,-,TRBV4-1,CASSQEEALRADTQYF,TGCGCCAGCAGCCAAGAGGAGGCACTCCGGGCAGATACGCAGTATTTT
-,TRBJ1-6,-,TRBV7-9,CSSSLVVGRSSYNSPLHF,TGTTCCAGCAGCTTAGTGGTAGGGAGGAGCTCCTATAATTCACCCCTCCACTTT
-,TRBJ2-2,-,TRBV5-5,CASSLYRGTGELFF,TGTGCCAGCAGCTTGTACCGGGGCACCGGGGAGCTGTTTTTT
TRBD1,TRBJ1-4,-,TRBV11-2,CASSSDRGREKLFF,TGTGCCAGCAGCTCTGACAGGGGGAGGGAAAAACTGTTTTTT
-,TRBJ1-2,-,TRBV5-1,CASSLALSRPGYTF,TGCGCCAGCAGCTTGGCCTTGTCGAGGCCTGGCTACACCTTC